This T cell receptor (beta chain) stems from a study of blood T cell repertoires in COVID-19. As processed by the authors: How many nucleated cells were present was estimated from reference gene primer amplification. TCRdb's table, derived via immunoSEQ multiplex PCR, lists solely in-frame clones and lacks some. V, J and clone size reflect that table, while D and trimming were determined from the DNA. This table has about 220,000 clones, approximately 83% appearing once. Cohort placement rested on clinical history that participants reported themselves. Recovered status applied to Cohort 3 donors who had two consecutive negative PCRs. It also applied to those with clearance or with symptom resolution. Trimming pared 8 bases from V and 2 bases from J, leaving 14 bases between. Germline V lookup: CDR1 SGHNT, CDR2 YYREEE (reference sequence). The length of the CDR3 is 14 residues.

Sequenced input: PBMCs or T cells enriched from blood (not recorded which). J is TRBJ2-1 and V is TRBV5-4, with a tentative D call TRBD2 (5 bases). The receptor's source is a woman between 55 and 75 years old who had recovered from COVID-19. CDR3 region: CASEEGITYNEQFF. The DNA of the CDR3 is TGTGCCAGTGAAGAGGGTATTACCTACAATGAGCAGTTCTTC. Full variable domain (rest looked up from reference TRBV5-4 and TRBJ2-1): ETGVTQSPTHLIKTRGQQVTLRCSSQSGHNTVSWYQQALGQGPQFIFQYYREEENGRGNFPPRFSGLQFPNYSSELNVNALELDDSALYLCASEEGITYNEQFFGPGTRLTVL.